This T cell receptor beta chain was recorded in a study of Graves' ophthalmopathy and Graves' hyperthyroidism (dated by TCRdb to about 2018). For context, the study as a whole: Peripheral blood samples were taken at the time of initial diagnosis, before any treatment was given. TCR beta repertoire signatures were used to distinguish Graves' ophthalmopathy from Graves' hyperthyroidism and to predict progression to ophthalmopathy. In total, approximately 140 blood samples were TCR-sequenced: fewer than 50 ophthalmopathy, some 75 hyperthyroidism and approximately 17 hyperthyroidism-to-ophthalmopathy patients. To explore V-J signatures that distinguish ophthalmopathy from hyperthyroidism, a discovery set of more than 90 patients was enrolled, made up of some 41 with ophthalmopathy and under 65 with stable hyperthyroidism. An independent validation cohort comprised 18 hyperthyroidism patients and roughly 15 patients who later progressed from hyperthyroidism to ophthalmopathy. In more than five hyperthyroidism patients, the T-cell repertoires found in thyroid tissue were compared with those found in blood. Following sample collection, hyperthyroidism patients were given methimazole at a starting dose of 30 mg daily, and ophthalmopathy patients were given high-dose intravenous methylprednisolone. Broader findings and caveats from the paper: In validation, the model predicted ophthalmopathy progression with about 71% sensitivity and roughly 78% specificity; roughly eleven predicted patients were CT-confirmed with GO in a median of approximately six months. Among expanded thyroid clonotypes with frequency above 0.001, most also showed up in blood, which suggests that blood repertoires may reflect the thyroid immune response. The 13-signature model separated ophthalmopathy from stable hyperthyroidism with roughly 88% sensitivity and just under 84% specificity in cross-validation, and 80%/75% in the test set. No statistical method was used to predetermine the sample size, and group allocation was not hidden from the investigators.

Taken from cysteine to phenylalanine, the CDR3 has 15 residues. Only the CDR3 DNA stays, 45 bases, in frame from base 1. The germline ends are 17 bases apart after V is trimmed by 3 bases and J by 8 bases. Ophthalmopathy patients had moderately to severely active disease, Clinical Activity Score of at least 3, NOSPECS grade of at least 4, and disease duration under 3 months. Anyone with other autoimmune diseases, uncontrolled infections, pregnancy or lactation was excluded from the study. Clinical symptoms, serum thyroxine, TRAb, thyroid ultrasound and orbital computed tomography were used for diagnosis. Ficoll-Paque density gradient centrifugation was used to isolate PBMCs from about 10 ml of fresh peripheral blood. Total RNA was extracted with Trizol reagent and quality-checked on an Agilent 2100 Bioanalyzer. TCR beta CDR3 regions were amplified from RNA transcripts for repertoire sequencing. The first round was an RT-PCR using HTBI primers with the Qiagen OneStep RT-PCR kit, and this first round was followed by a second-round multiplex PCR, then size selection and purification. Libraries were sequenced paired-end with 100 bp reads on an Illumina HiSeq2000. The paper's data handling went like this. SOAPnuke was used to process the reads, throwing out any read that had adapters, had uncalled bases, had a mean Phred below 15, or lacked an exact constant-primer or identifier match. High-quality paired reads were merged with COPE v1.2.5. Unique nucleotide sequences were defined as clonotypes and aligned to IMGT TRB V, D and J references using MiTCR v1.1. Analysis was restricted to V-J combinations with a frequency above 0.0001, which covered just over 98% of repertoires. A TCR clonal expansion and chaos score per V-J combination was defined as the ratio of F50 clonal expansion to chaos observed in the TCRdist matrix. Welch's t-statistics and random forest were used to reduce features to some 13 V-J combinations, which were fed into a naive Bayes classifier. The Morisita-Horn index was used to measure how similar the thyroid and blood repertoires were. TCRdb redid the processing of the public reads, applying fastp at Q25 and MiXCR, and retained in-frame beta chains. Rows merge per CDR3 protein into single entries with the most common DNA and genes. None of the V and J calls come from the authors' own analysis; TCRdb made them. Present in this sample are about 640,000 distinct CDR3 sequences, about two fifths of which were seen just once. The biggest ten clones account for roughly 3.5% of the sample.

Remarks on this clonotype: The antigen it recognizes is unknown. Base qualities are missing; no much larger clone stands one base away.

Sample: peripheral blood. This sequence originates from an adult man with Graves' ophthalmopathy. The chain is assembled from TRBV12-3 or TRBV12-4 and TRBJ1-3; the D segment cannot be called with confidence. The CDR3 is CASSFNRYYGYTIYF. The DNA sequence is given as TGTGCCAGCAGTTTCAACAGATACTATGGCTACACCATATATTTT.